Presented here are 9 T cell receptor beta chains from one specimen sequenced in a study of blood T cell repertoires in COVID-19. Profiling relied on immunoSEQ multiplex PCR, and the TCRdb table lists in-frame clones only, not all of them. The sample includes 190,000 or so clones, about 77% seen only once; the top ten take around 2.8%. Sample: peripheral blood. The receptors come from a woman of 80 years or more with active or convalescent COVID-19.

The rearrangement links TRBV7-2 to TRBJ2-7, with a weak D call TRBD1 (5 bases). The CDR3 is 11 residues long. V lost 8 bases and J lost 3, with 8 bases in between. The germline CDR1 and CDR2 sequences are SGHTA and FQGNSA. Here the CDR3 DNA reads TGTGCCAGCGGGGCCAACTACGAGCAGTACTTC. This sequence encodes CASGANYEQYF. The full variable domain, completed using reference TRBV7-2 and TRBJ2-7, is GAGVSQSPSNKVTEKGKDVELRCDPISGHTALYWYRQSLGQGLEFLIYFQGNSAPDKSGLPSDRFSAERTGGSVSTLTIQRTQQEDSAVYLCASGANYEQYFGPGTRLTVT.

The chain couples TRBV19 to TRBJ1-2, with 11 bases identical to TRBD1. In germline, CDR1 is LNHDA, CDR2 SQIVND (reference sequence). V was clipped by 3 bases and J by 5 bases; unmatched bases: 8. The CDR3 totals 16 residues. DNA for the CDR3: TGTGCCAGTAGTATCGGTCGACGGGACAGGGGGTATGGCTACACCTTC. Protein sequence: CASSIGRRDRGYGYTF. Variable domain in full (rest from reference TRBV19 and TRBJ1-2): DGGITQSPKYLFRKEGQNVTLSCEQNLNHDAMYWYRQDPGQGLRLIYYSQIVNDFQKGDIAEGYSVSREKKESFPLTVTSAQKNPTAFYLCASSIGRRDRGYGYTFGSGTRLTVV.

This chain joins TRBV5-8 and TRBJ1-6; a weak D match, TRBD1 (5 bases). Per germline, CDR1 SGHTS and CDR2 YDEGEE. The CDR3 covers 14 residues. V lost 4 bases and J lost 7, with 12 bases in between. The CDR3 here is CASSHITGNSPLHF. In DNA form, the CDR3 reads TGTGCCAGCAGCCACATCACAGGAAATTCACCCCTCCACTTT.

The chain combines TRBV9 with TRBJ2-1, with TRBD2 matching over 9 bases. The CDR3 contains 16 residues. Losses at the gene ends were 7 bases for V and 7 bases for J; bases not matched to a gene: 15. Germline lookup yields CDR1 SGDLS and CDR2 YYNGEE. The CDR3 reads CASSDRAGGPRNEQFF. In DNA, the CDR3 is TGTGCCAGCTCCGATAGGGCGGGGGGGCCGCGGAATGAGCAGTTCTTC.

The J gene is TRBJ2-1, the V gene TRBV9, with 8 positions matching TRBD2. CDR3 length: 16 amino acids. Germline-derived CDR1 and CDR2 are SGDLS and YYNGEE. V shed 0 bases, J shed 5 bases, and the junction held 7 bases outside the gene matches. This CDR3 reads CASSVGGGGPHNEQFF. The CDR3 DNA follows: TGTGCCAGCAGCGTAGGAGGCGGGGGGCCGCACAATGAGCAGTTCTTC.

This clone was seen only once. This chain connects TRBV4-2 to TRBJ2-2; perhaps TRBD2 as D (5 bases). The germline gives CDR1 LGHNA, CDR2 YNFKEQ. Trimming left V 2 bases short and J 6 bases short, with 16 bases between. This CDR3 contains 16 residues. This CDR3 reads CASSQPLVTGSGELFF. The CDR3 DNA follows: TGTGCCAGCAGCCAACCACTAGTCACGGGGTCCGGGGAGCTGTTTTTT.

This chain connects TRBV7-9 to TRBJ2-1, with 10 nucleotides matching TRBD2. The CDR3 sequence is 13 residues long. CDR1 SEHNR and CDR2 FQNEAQ come from the germline V gene (reference sequence). The V segment lost 5 bases and the J segment 9 bases; nucleotides outside the gene matches: 4. CDR3 nucleotides: TGTGCCAGCAGCGCTAGCGGGGGAGCTGAGCAGTTCTTC. Protein sequence: CASSASGGAEQFF.

This clone has only a few counts. The chain carries TRBV4-2 and TRBJ2-7, with a tentative D call TRBD2 (6 bases). The V end was cut by 3 bases, the J end by 0 bases, with 15 bases between. The CDR3 is 16 amino acids. CDR1 and CDR2 (germline): LGHNA, YNFKEQ. The CDR3 bases are TGTGCCAGCAGCCACATTAGCGGACGGAGCTCCTACGAGCAGTACTTC. Protein sequence: CASSHISGRSSYEQYF.

The chain recombines TRBV13 with TRBJ2-7, with D uncertain. This CDR3 has 15 residues. V lost 1 base and J 0 bases, leaving 10 bases between the germline ends. Looked up from germline, CDR1 is PRHDT and CDR2 is FYEKMQ (reference sequence). As DNA, the CDR3 is TGTGCCAGCAGCTTAGACTTACAGAACTCCTACGAGCAGTACTTC. Its translation is CASSLDLQNSYEQYF.